Each of the 23 T cell receptor beta chains below was sequenced from the same sample in a study of cytomegalovirus exposure and HLA in healthy donors (dated by TCRdb to 2015 to 2018). The library was prepared using the immunoSEQ multiplex PCR assay. For the multiplex PCR, a mixture combining 60 forward primers for TCR Vbeta segments and 13 reverse primers for TCR Jbeta segments was used. Sourced from immuneACCESS, this table was stored by TCRdb with only in-frame sequences that have V and J called. A share of the clones is absent; for the studies checked, an unresolved V gene accounts for under half, and the remainder has no known explanation. Counted in this sample were 130,000 or so clones; approximately 78% of them appeared once. Together, the top ten hold 3% to 3.5% of the sample. Sequenced input: PBMCs. Every receptor here comes from a young man in good health and CMV-seropositive.

Points on this clone: The same CDR3 arises from other DNA sequences in this sample as well. This chain uses TRBV6-4 with TRBJ2-3; tentatively, D is TRBD2 (5 bases). The V and J ends lost 4 bases and 10 bases respectively, with 15 bases between them. The CDR3 has 13 residues. Germline CDR1 and CDR2: MRHNA and SNTAGT. The CDR3 bases are TGTGCCAGCAGTGTTCTAGCAGGAGACCCGCAGTATTTT. Amino acids: CASSVLAGDPQYF.

This chain connects TRBV7-9 to TRBJ2-4, with TRBD1 identical over 9 bases. Trimming took 5 bases from V and 7 from J; bases not matched to a gene: 6. Germline CDR1 reads SEHNR; CDR2 reads FQNEAQ (reference sequence). The CDR3 spans 14 residues. CDR3 sequence: CASSPGQGMNIQYF. The DNA for the CDR3 is TGTGCCAGCAGCCCGGGACAGGGTATGAACATTCAGTACTTC.

This clone has only one observation. The chain carries TRBV6-1 and TRBJ1-1; TRBD1 matches 10 bases. Germline values: CDR1 MNHNS, CDR2 SASEGT. V lost 7 bases to trimming and J lost 1 base; unmatched junction nucleotides: 6. The CDR3 totals 15 residues. DNA for the CDR3: TGTGCCAGCACCCCGGGACAGGGGAAGAACACTGAAGCTTTCTTT. This sequence encodes CASTPGQGKNTEAFF.

The chain joins TRBV18 to TRBJ2-1; 13 bases are shared with TRBD2. Germline CDR1 is KGHSH and CDR2 is LQKENI. This CDR3 is 16 amino acids long. The trim removed 5 bases at V and 8 bases at J, leaving 9 bases unmatched. The CDR3 loop reads CASSAGTSGKRDEQFF. CDR3 DNA: TGTGCCAGCTCAGCGGGGACTAGCGGGAAAAGGGATGAGCAGTTCTTC.

The chain employs TRBV2 and TRBJ2-5; D unresolved. The CDR3 spans 15 residues. CDR1 and CDR2 from the germline V gene are SNHLY and FYNNEI. Trimming cost V 3 bases and J 2 bases, with 13 bases left between them. CDR3 sequence (DNA): TGTGCCAGCAGTGAGGGCATTTATACGCAAGAGACCCAGTACTTC. Encoded protein: CASSEGIYTQETQYF.

The V and J genes are TRBV28 and TRBJ2-5, with TRBD1 matching 9 bases. The CDR3 has 15 residues. Germline-derived CDR1 and CDR2 are MDHEN and SYDVKM. After removal of 6 bases from V and 5 bases from J, the junction contained 10 bases not matched to a gene. CDR3 residues: CASRRPGTGKETQYF. The CDR3 nucleotides read TGTGCCAGCAGACGTCCCGGGACAGGGAAGGAGACCCAGTACTTC.

The chain is built from TRBV6-6 and TRBJ2-7, with 11 bases matching TRBD2. Germline V lookup: CDR1 MNHNY, CDR2 SVGAGI (reference sequence). Trimming cost V 5 bases and J 4 bases; bases outside gene matches: 7. There are 15 residues in the CDR3. For the CDR3, the DNA is TGTGCCAGCAGTCACACCGGGACTAGCGGATACGAGCAGTACTTC. Encoded protein: CASSHTGTSGYEQYF.

The genes are TRBV29-1 and TRBJ2-7; no clear D. The CDR3 runs to 12 residues. V lost 5 bases and J 3 bases, leaving 11 bases between the germline ends. Germline CDR1 SQVTM, CDR2 ANQGSEA. The CDR3 here is CSVLTGNYEQYF. DNA of the CDR3: TGCAGCGTTCTTACCGGTAACTACGAGCAGTACTTC.

The V call is TRBV21-1, the J call TRBJ1-1; the table's D call, TRBD1, was not checked against the DNA. TRBV21-1 is a documented pseudogene. This CDR3 has 21 residues. Here the CDR3 reads CASSAGIRKTGGPGVNTEAFF. CDR3 sequence (DNA): TGTGCCAGCAGCGCCGGCATCCGGAAGACAGGGGGCCCAGGGGTGAACACTGAAGCTTTCTTT.

This sequence joins TRBV19 and TRBJ1-5; TRBD1 agrees at 7 bases. Unmatched junction bases numbered 4, after V lost 5 bases and J lost 0 bases. Looked up from germline, CDR1 is LNHDA and CDR2 is SQIVND (reference sequence). The CDR3 extends over 15 amino acids. This chain's CDR3 is CASSPRDSSNQPQHF. Written as DNA, the CDR3 is TGTGCCAGTAGTCCTCGGGACAGTAGCAATCAGCCCCAGCATTTT.

This chain links TRBV2 with TRBJ1-1, with unresolved D. V lost 3 bases and J 0 bases, leaving 5 bases between the germline ends. The CDR3 is 13 residues long. Per the germline V gene, CDR1 is SNHLY and CDR2 is FYNNEI. In nucleotides, the CDR3 is TGTGCCAGCAGTGATCAGTTGAACACTGAAGCTTTCTTT. Translated: CASSDQLNTEAFF. Combining the CDR3 with reference TRBV2 and TRBJ1-1 gives the whole variable domain EPEVTQTPSHQVTQMGQEVILRCVPISNHLYFYWYRQILGQKVEFLVSFYNNEISEKSEIFDDQFSVERPDGSNFTLKIRSTKLEDSAMYFCASSDQLNTEAFFGQGTRLTVV.

This chain uses TRBV27 with TRBJ1-2, with 8 positions matching TRBD1. The CDR3 contains 14 residues. The germline V gene has CDR1 MNHEY and CDR2 SMNVEV (reference sequence). Trimming at V came to 6 bases and at J to 4 bases, leaving 7 bases not matched to a gene. The CDR3, as DNA: TGTGCCAGCAGGGGACAGGCACATCTCTATGGCTACACCTTC. This encodes CASRGQAHLYGYTF.

This chain joins TRBV19 and TRBJ1-5, with 8 bases aligning to TRBD1. Germline V CDR1 and CDR2: LNHDA, SQIVND (reference sequence). The J segment lost 7 bases and the V segment lost 7 bases, leaving 12 bases of the junction unmatched. This CDR3 is built from 15 residues. DNA for the CDR3: TGTGCCAGTAATGAAGTCCGACAGGGGTGGCAGCCCCAGCATTTT. Translating it yields CASNEVRQGWQPQHF.

The chain uses TRBV5-1 and TRBJ2-1; the match to TRBD2 covers 7 bases. The germline CDR1 and CDR2 sequences are SGHRS and YFSETQ. The CDR3 is made up of 13 amino acids. V shed 0 bases and J 13 bases; nucleotides not matched to a gene: 7. The CDR3 loop reads CASSLVVAGHQFF. In DNA form, the CDR3 reads TGCGCCAGCAGCTTGGTAGTAGCGGGCCACCAGTTCTTC. The whole variable domain, remainder taken from reference TRBV5-1 and TRBJ2-1, is KAGVTQTPRYLIKTRGQQVTLSCSPISGHRSVSWYQQTPGQGLQFLFEYFSETQRNKGNFPGRFSGRQFSNSRSEMNVSTLELGDSALYLCASSLVVAGHQFFGPGTRLTVL.

There are a few counts of this clone. This sequence joins TRBV4-1 and TRBJ2-7; 8 nucleotides agree with TRBD1. Germline CDR1 reads MGHRA; CDR2 reads YSYEKL. The V segment lost 4 bases and the J segment 3 bases; nucleotides outside the gene matches: 8. The CDR3 sequence is 15 residues long. The CDR3 is CASSPTPGTGYEQYF. The CDR3 DNA sequence: TGCGCCAGCAGCCCCACTCCCGGGACAGGCTACGAGCAGTACTTC.

The V and J genes are TRBV6-1 and TRBJ2-2, with D perhaps matching TRBD2 (5 bases). CDR3 length equals 13 residues. The V gene's germline CDR1 is MNHNS and CDR2 SASEGT. V was pared by 3 bases and J by 3 bases, with 5 bases between. The CDR3 sequence: CASSERDTGELFF. DNA for the CDR3: TGTGCCAGCAGTGAGCGGGACACCGGGGAGCTGTTTTTT.

This chain connects TRBV25-1 to TRBJ2-1, with a tentative D call TRBD2 (5 bases). Germline lookup yields CDR1 MGHDK and CDR2 SYGVNS. This CDR3 comprises 14 residues. V was trimmed by 7 bases and J by 4 bases, leaving 14 bases between them. The CDR3 nucleotides read TGTGCCAGCATCCCCCAAGGGAGTTACAATGAGCAGTTCTTC. Protein product: CASIPQGSYNEQFF. Combining the CDR3 with reference TRBV25-1 and TRBJ2-1 gives the whole variable domain EADIYQTPRYLVIGTGKKITLECSQTMGHDKMYWYQQDPGMELHLIHYSYGVNSTEKGDLSSESTVSRIRTEHFPLTLESARPSHTSQYLCASIPQGSYNEQFFGPGTRLTVL.

This chain uses TRBV19 with TRBJ1-5; TRBD1 agrees at 9 bases. V lost 5 bases to trimming and J lost 1 base; unmatched junction nucleotides: 6. The CDR3 is 16 residues long. The germline CDR1 and CDR2 sequences are LNHDA and SQIVND (reference sequence). CDR3 sequence: CASSSYGQGSNQPQHF. The CDR3 DNA reads TGTGCCAGTAGTTCCTACGGACAGGGGAGCAATCAGCCCCAGCATTTT.

This chain uses TRBV5-1 with TRBJ2-3; D unclear. The CDR3 has 15 residues. Per the germline V gene, CDR1 is SGHRS and CDR2 is YFSETQ. V lost 0 bases and J lost 0, with 8 bases in between. CDR3 residues: CASSLDSSSTDTQYF. CDR3 nucleotides: TGCGCCAGCAGCTTGGACAGCAGTAGCACAGATACGCAGTATTTT.

The chain combines TRBV19 with TRBJ2-1; D ambiguous. The CDR3 is 13 amino acids. Trimming took off 0 bases at V and 10 bases at J, with 10 bases between the two ends. The germline CDR1 and CDR2 sequences are LNHDA and SQIVND (reference sequence). The CDR3 coding sequence is TGTGCCAGTAGTATAGATCCTAGTCCCGAGCAGTTCTTC. Protein sequence: CASSIDPSPEQFF.

This clone was detected only once. The chain uses TRBV2 and TRBJ2-3; D remains unclear. CDR1 is SNHLY, CDR2 FYNNEI, per germline. The length of the CDR3 is 14 residues. V was pared by 6 bases and J by 2 bases, with 12 bases between. CDR3 nucleotides: TGTGCCAGCAGGGTAGGCGGATCCACAGATACGCAGTATTTT. It specifies CASRVGGSTDTQYF.

The chain uses TRBV4-1 and TRBJ1-1; D remains unclear. Germline V gene lookup returns CDR1 MGHRA and CDR2 YSYEKL. Between the trimmed V and J ends, which lost 2 bases and 4 bases, there was a span of 11 bases. The CDR3 contains 14 residues. The CDR3 spells CASSQRRAVTEAFF. As DNA, the CDR3 is TGCGCCAGCAGCCAAAGGCGGGCCGTCACTGAAGCTTTCTTT.

Only a few counts were recorded for this clone. The chain joins TRBV7-6 to TRBJ2-7; D gene unclear. CDR1 SGHVS and CDR2 FNYEAQ come from the germline V gene. This CDR3 has 13 residues. Trimming cost V 3 bases and J 0 bases, with 6 bases left between them. Written as DNA, the CDR3 is TGTGCCAGCAGCTTGCAGGACTCCTACGAGCAGTACTTC. Encoded protein: CASSLQDSYEQYF.